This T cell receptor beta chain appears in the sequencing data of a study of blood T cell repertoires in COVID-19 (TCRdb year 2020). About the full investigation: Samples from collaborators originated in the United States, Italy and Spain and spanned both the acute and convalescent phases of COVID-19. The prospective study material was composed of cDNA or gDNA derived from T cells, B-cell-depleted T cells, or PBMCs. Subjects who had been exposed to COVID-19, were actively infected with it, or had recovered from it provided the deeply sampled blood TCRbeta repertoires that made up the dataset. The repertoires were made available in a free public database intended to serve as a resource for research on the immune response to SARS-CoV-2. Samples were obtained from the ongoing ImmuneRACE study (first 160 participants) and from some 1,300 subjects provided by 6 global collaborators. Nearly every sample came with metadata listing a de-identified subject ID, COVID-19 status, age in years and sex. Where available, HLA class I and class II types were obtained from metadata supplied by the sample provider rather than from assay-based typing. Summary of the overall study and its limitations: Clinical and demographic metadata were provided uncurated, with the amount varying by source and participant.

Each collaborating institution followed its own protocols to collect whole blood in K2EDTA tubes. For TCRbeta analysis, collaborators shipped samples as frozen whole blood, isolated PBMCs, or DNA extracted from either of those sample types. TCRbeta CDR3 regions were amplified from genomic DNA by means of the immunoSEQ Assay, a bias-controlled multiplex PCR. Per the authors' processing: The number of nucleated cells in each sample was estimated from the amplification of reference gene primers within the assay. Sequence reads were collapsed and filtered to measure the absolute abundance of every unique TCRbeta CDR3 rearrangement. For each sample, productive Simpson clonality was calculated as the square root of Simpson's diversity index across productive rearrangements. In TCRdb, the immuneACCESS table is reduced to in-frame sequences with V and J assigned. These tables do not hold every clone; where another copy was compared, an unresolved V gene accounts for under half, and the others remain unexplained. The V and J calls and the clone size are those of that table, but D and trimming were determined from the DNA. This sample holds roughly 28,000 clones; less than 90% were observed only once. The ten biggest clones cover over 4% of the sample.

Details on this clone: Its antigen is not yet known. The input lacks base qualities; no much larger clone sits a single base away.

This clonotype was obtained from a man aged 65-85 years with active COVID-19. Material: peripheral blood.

Here is the DNA: TGTGCCTGGAGCGGGGGGACAAGTCAGCCCCAGCATTTT. This is translated as CAWSGGTSQPQHF. The V and J segments used are TRBV30 and TRBJ1-5; perhaps TRBD1 is the D gene, with 6 bases matching. Measured from the cysteine to the phenylalanine, the CDR3 is 13 residues long. Only the CDR3 portion is preserved as DNA: 39 bases, with reading frame beginning at the first base. At the junction V is shortened by 3 bases and J by 6 bases, with 12 bases in between. CDR1 and CDR2 were assigned from the germline V gene (reference sequence) as GTSNPN and SVGIG.